These T cell receptor beta chains were read from a single sample in a study of shared clonotypes between healthy human individuals. The assay was immunoSEQ multiplex PCR, and TCRdb's table has in-frame clones only and misses some. Here the sample spans 450,000 to 700,000 clones, around 95% being singletons. The specimen sequenced was naive CD8+ T cells sorted from blood. Receptor source: a woman in her thirties in good health. CDR3s include the opening cysteine and the closing phenylalanine or tryptophan. Fields, in order: V gene, clone size, J gene, D gene, CDR3 protein, CDR3 DNA. The D gene is left open where the match is weak. Expanded clones are given a class, and other clones once, few, many or no size at all.

V gene: TRBV2; clone size: once; J gene: TRBJ2-7; D gene: .; CDR3 protein: CASSDEGFEQYF; CDR3 DNA: TGTGCCAGCAGTGATGAGGGTTTCGAGCAGTACTTC
V gene: TRBV10-1; clone size: few; J gene: TRBJ1-2; D gene: .; CDR3 protein: CASSDPGKGSYGYTF; CDR3 DNA: TGCGCCAGCAGTGACCCAGGGAAGGGTAGCTATGGCTACACCTTC
V gene: TRBV28; clone size: once; J gene: TRBJ2-1; D gene: .; CDR3 protein: CASSLLELEQFF; CDR3 DNA: TGTGCCAGCAGCCTCCTAGAGCTTGAGCAGTTCTTC
V gene: TRBV19; clone size: .; J gene: TRBJ2-7; D gene: TRBD2; CDR3 protein: CASSSGRFYEQYF; CDR3 DNA: TGTGCCAGTAGCAGCGGGAGATTCTACGAGCAGTACTTC
V gene: TRBV28; clone size: .; J gene: TRBJ2-1; D gene: .; CDR3 protein: CASREAGIREQFF; CDR3 DNA: TGTGCCAGCAGGGAAGCGGGTATCCGGGAGCAGTTCTTC
V gene: TRBV7-2; clone size: .; J gene: TRBJ2-6; D gene: .; CDR3 protein: CASSLGHGEVAGANVLTF; CDR3 DNA: TGTGCCAGCAGCTTAGGGCATGGGGAGGTGGCTGGGGCCAACGTCCTGACTTTC
V gene: TRBV19; clone size: .; J gene: TRBJ2-7; D gene: TRBD2; CDR3 protein: CASSPLGTTAYEQYF; CDR3 DNA: TGTGCCAGTAGTCCCCTTGGGACTACAGCCTACGAGCAGTACTTC
V gene: TRBV4-1; clone size: .; J gene: TRBJ2-4; D gene: TRBD2; CDR3 protein: CASSQGPASGRKNIQYF; CDR3 DNA: TGCGCCAGCAGTCAAGGTCCGGCTAGCGGGCGGAAAAACATTCAGTACTTC
V gene: TRBV10-3; clone size: .; J gene: TRBJ2-3; D gene: TRBD1; CDR3 protein: CAISDRQGAGDTQYF; CDR3 DNA: TGTGCCATCAGTGATCGACAGGGGGCTGGGGATACGCAGTATTTT
V gene: TRBV5-5; clone size: .; J gene: TRBJ2-7; D gene: .; CDR3 protein: CASSLAETYEQYF; CDR3 DNA: TGTGCCAGCAGCTTGGCGGAAACCTACGAGCAGTACTTC
V gene: TRBV27; clone size: .; J gene: TRBJ2-5; D gene: .; CDR3 protein: CASGVGTAAETQYF; CDR3 DNA: TGTGCCAGCGGGGTGGGGACCGCCGCCGAGACCCAGTACTTC
V gene: TRBV4-1; clone size: once; J gene: TRBJ1-2; D gene: .; CDR3 protein: CASSQPIWGRNYGYTF; CDR3 DNA: TGCGCCAGCAGCCAACCTATCTGGGGGCGTAACTATGGCTACACCTTC
V gene: TRBV9; clone size: .; J gene: TRBJ2-7; D gene: .; CDR3 protein: CASSGGLGDEQYF; CDR3 DNA: TGTGCCAGCAGCGGGGGACTTGGGGACGAGCAGTACTTC
V gene: TRBV29-1; clone size: .; J gene: TRBJ2-2; D gene: TRBD1; CDR3 protein: CSVERQGAGELFF; CDR3 DNA: TGCAGCGTTGAAAGACAGGGAGCCGGGGAGCTGTTTTTT
V gene: TRBV5-1; clone size: .; J gene: TRBJ1-1; D gene: .; CDR3 protein: CASSPSGRTGYTEAFF; CDR3 DNA: TGCGCCAGCAGCCCTTCGGGACGAACAGGGTACACTGAAGCTTTCTTT
V gene: TRBV2; clone size: .; J gene: TRBJ2-5; D gene: .; CDR3 protein: CASSGPGTASAYQETQYF; CDR3 DNA: TGTGCCAGCAGCGGCCCGGGAACTGCTAGCGCTTACCAAGAGACCCAGTACTTC
V gene: TRBV11-2; clone size: .; J gene: TRBJ2-3; D gene: .; CDR3 protein: CASSLIGTLTDTQYF; CDR3 DNA: TGTGCCAGCAGCTTAATCGGGACTCTAACAGATACGCAGTATTTT